This note documents a single TCR beta chain sequence. This clone was found a few times. The antigen it binds to is not known. The input lacks base qualities; no much larger clone sits a single base away. The immunoSEQ Assay, a bias-controlled multiplex PCR, was used to amplify TCRbeta CDR3 regions from genomic DNA. In the paper's pipeline: Nucleated cell counts per sample were estimated from amplification of reference gene primers within the assay. To quantify the absolute abundance of each unique TCRbeta CDR3 rearrangement, sequence reads were collapsed and filtered. For each sample, productive Simpson clonality was calculated by taking the square root of Simpson's diversity index across productive rearrangements. Here the immuneACCESS table is served through TCRdb, limited to in-frame sequences with V and J called. Missing clones are a known gap in these copies; in checked studies unresolved V genes cover under half, and the rest lacks a known reason. That table supplies the V and J calls and clone size; D and trimming were determined from the DNA. For this sample the table gives some 260,000 clones, of which 79% were detected only once. The leading ten clones occupy over 3% of the sample.

The collaborating institutions used their own protocols to collect whole blood in K2EDTA tubes. For TCRbeta analysis, collaborators shipped samples in one of three forms: frozen whole blood, isolated PBMCs, or DNA extracted from either of those sample types. The data originate from a study of blood T cell repertoires in COVID-19 (TCRdb year 2020). For the wider study: Samples covering the acute and convalescent phases of COVID-19 were provided by collaborators in the United States, Italy and Spain. The prospective study material was composed of cDNA or gDNA derived from T cells, B-cell-depleted T cells, or PBMCs. Subjects who had been exposed to COVID-19, were actively infected with it, or had recovered from it provided the deeply sampled blood TCRbeta repertoires that made up the dataset. The repertoires were made available in a free public database intended to serve as a resource for research on the immune response to SARS-CoV-2. Samples were obtained from the ongoing ImmuneRACE study (first 160 participants) and from 1,254 subjects provided by 6 global collaborators. The sample metadata nearly always contained a de-identified subject ID, COVID-19 status, age in years and sex. Where HLA class I and class II types were available, the types were taken from metadata supplied by the sample provider, not from assay-based typing.

The germline V gene (reference sequence) yields GTSNPN for CDR1 and SVGIG for CDR2. Trimming leaves V shorter by 3 bases and J shorter by 5 bases, with the junction holding 14 bases beyond the gene matches. The CDR3 starts with the cysteine, ends with the phenylalanine, and has 16 residues. Only the CDR3 part of the read is kept: 48 bases, read in frame from the first base. Overall study outcomes, separate from this receptor: The amount of clinical and demographic metadata varied by source and participant and was provided uncurated.

Recombination linked TRBV30 to TRBJ1-2, with 8 central nucleotides matching TRBD1. The receptor was isolated from a woman aged 40 to 55 with active or convalescent COVID-19. The source material was peripheral blood. The CDR3 protein is CAWSLLWTGTGYGYTF. The DNA sequence is given as TGTGCCTGGAGCCTATTATGGACAGGGACCGGTTATGGCTACACCTTC.